The entry below gives a single TCR beta chain sequence along with its context. The sample belongs to a study of monozygotic twins with inflammatory bowel disease. TCRdb reprocessed the 5' RACE reads, with one entry per CDR3 protein and no DNA. Its clone listing holds more than 350,000 distinct CDR3 sequences. Germline V gene lookup returns CDR1 MNHEY and CDR2 SVGAGI. This CDR3 spans 15 amino acids. The source material was blood. This TCR was recovered from a human donor with ulcerative colitis or Crohn's disease, or a healthy co-twin of an affected twin (not recorded which). The genes are TRBV6-5 and TRBJ1-1; TCRdb gives TRBD1 as the D gene, but with no DNA this cannot be confirmed. The CDR3: CASSYRGTGNTEAFF.